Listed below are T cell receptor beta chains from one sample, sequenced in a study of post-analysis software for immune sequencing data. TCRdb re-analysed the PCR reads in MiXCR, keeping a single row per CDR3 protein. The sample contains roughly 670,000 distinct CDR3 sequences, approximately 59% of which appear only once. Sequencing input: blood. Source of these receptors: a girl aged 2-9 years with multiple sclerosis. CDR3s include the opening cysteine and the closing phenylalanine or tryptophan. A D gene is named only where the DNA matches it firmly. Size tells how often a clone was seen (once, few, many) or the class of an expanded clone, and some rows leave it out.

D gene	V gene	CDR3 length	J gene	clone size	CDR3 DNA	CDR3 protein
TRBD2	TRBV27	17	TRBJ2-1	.	TGTGCCAGCGCCCCAAGTATGCGGGAGGGATCCTACAATGAGCAGTTCTTC	CASAPSMREGSYNEQFF
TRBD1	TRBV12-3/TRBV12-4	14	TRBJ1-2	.	TGTGCCAACAGTCTAGGGACAGTTAACTATGGCTACACCTTC	CANSLGTVNYGYTF
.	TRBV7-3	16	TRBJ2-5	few	TGTGCCAGCAGCCCGTCACCGAGCAGGGGCCAAGAGACCCAGTACTTC	CASSPSPSRGQETQYF
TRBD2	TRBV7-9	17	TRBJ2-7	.	TGTGCCAGCAGCCCGGGTGGACTAGCGGGGCTCACCTACGAGCAGTACTTC	CASSPGGLAGLTYEQYF
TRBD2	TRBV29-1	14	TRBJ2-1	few	TGCAGCGTTAAGACTAGCGGGGGGGCCAATGAGCAGTTCTTC	CSVKTSGGANEQFF
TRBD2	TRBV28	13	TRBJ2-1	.	TGTGCCAGCAGACCTCGACTAGCGGGGCCCAAGTTCTTC	CASRPRLAGPKFF
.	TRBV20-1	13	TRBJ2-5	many	TGCAGTGCGACCGAGGGGTTAGTAGAGACCCAGTACTTC	CSATEGLVETQYF
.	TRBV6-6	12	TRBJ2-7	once	TGTGCCAGCAGTTACTTTACTGAGGAGCAGTACTTC	CASSYFTEEQYF
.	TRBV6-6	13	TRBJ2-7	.	TGTGCCAGCAGTTACCAAGAGAGGTACGGGCAGTACTTC	CASSYQERYGQYF
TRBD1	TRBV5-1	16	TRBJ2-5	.	TGCGCCAGCAGCTTGTCCCCGGGACAGGGGCAAGAGACCCAGTACTTC	CASSLSPGQGQETQYF
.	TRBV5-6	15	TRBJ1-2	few	TGTGCCAGCAGCTTGCTATCGGGCAGGAACTATGGCTACACCTTC	CASSLLSGRNYGYTF
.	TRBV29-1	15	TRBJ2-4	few	TGCAGCGTTGAAGATACCCGGATAGCCAAAAACATTCAGTACTTC	CSVEDTRIAKNIQYF
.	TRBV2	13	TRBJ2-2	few	TGTGCCAGCAGTGAAAGGATGCGCGGGGAGCTGTTTTTT	CASSERMRGELFF
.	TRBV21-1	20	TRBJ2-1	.	TGTGCCAGCAGCAATTTAAGCGTGTGGGGACTAGCGGGGGACTACAATGAGCAGTTCTTC	CASSNLSVWGLAGDYNEQFF
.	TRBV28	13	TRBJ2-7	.	TGTGCCAGCAGTCACCTCTTAAATATACGTCAGTACTTC	CASSHLLNIRQYF
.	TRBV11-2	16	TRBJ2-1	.	TGTGCCAGCAGCTCGACAATAGCGGCCAATGGAGATGAGCAGTTCTTC	CASSSTIAANGDEQFF
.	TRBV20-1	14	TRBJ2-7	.	TGCAGTGCCCCCGCGAGTAGCGGTTTCTACGAGCAGTACTTC	CSAPASSGFYEQYF
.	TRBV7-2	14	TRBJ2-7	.	TGTGCCAGCAGCCCGCAGACGGTCTCCTACGAGCAGTACTTC	CASSPQTVSYEQYF
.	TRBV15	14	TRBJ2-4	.	TGTGCCACCAGCAGAGCCCTTGCGCGGGACATTCAGTACTTC	CATSRALARDIQYF
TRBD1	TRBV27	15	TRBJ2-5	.	TGTGCCAGCAAAGACCGGGACAGGTCCCAAGAGACCCAGTACTTC	CASKDRDRSQETQYF
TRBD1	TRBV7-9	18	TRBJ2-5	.	TGTGCCAGCAGCTTAGAAGGACCAGGGGGTGACCTTCAAGAGACCCAGTACTTC	CASSLEGPGGDLQETQYF
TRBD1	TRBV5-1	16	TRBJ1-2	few	TGCGCCAGCAGCTTGGGAGTTGGACAGGCGAACTATGGCTACACCTTC	CASSLGVGQANYGYTF
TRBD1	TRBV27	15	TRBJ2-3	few	TGTGCCAGCAACTCGAGAGACAGGGAGTGGGATACGCAGTATTTT	CASNSRDREWDTQYF
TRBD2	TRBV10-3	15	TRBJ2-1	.	TGTGCCATCAGGATTACTAGCGGGAGTGATAATGAGCAGTTCTTC	CAIRITSGSDNEQFF
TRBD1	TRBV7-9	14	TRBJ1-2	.	TGTGCCAGCAGCTTAGAGTCGACAGGGGCTGGCTACACCTTC	CASSLESTGAGYTF
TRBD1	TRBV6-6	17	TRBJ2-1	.	TGTGCCAGCAGTTACTCTTTTGGACAGGGGAGAAACTACGAGCAGTTCTTC	CASSYSFGQGRNYEQFF
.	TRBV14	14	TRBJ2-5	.	TGTGCCAGCAGCCAAGATAGACTGCAAGAGACCCAGTACTTC	CASSQDRLQETQYF
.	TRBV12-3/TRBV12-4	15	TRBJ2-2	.	TGTGCCAGCAGTTTCCTACAGGGGAACACCGGGGAGCTGTTTTTT	CASSFLQGNTGELFF
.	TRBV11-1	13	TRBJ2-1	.	TGTGCCAGCAGCTTTTCCGGGAGCTATGAGCAGTTCTTC	CASSFSGSYEQFF
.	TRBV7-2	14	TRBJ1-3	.	TGTGCCAGCAGACGGACGGCCTCTGGAAACACCATATATTTT	CASRRTASGNTIYF
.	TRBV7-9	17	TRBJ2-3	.	TGTGCCAGCAGCTTAGACGTTGGGGACACCGACACAGATACGCAGTATTTT	CASSLDVGDTDTDTQYF
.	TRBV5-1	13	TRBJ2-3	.	TGCGCCAGCAGGACACTCAATGGAGATACGCAGTATTTT	CASRTLNGDTQYF
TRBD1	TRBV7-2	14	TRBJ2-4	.	TGTGCCAGCAGCTCTTGGACAGGGGAGTCCATTCAGTACTTC	CASSSWTGESIQYF
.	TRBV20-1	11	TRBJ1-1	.	TGCAGTGCCCAAGCTAACACTGAAGCTTTCTTT	CSAQANTEAFF
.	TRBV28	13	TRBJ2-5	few	TGTGCCAGCAGTTTAGGACAGATTGAAAGGCAGTACTTC	CASSLGQIERQYF
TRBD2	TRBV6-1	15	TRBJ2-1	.	TGTGCCAGCAGTGACGGACTAGCGGGGGCCTATGAGCAGTTCTTC	CASSDGLAGAYEQFF
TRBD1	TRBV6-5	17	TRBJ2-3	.	TGTGCCAGCAGTTACTCGGGTGACACAGGGGGGTTGGATACGCAGTATTTT	CASSYSGDTGGLDTQYF
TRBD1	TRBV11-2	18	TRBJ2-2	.	TGTGCCAGCAGCCCCGGAGACAGGGGGCAAACGAACACCGGGGAGCGGTTTTTT	CASSPGDRGQTNTGERFF
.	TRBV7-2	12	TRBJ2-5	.	TGTGCCAGCAGCGGGGCCGGGGTGACCCAGTACTTC	CASSGAGVTQYF
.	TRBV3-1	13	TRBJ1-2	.	TGTGCCAGCAGCGAACTTCCGGGGATTGGCTACACCTTC	CASSELPGIGYTF
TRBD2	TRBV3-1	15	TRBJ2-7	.	TGTGCCACCTCAGTGCGAGGACTAGCGGAATACGAGCAGTACTTC	CATSVRGLAEYEQYF
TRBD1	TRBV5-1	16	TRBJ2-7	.	TGCGCCAGCAGCTTGGACTCAGGGGGTATCTCCTACGAGCAGTACTTC	CASSLDSGGISYEQYF
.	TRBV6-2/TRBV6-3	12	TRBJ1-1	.	TGTGCCAGCAGTTATGCCAACACTGAAGCTTTCTTT	CASSYANTEAFF